One and the same sample provided the 2 T cell receptor beta chains below, sequenced in a study of blood T cell repertoires in COVID-19. This table comes from immunoSEQ multiplex PCR, and its TCRdb copy is limited to in-frame clones, with some not included. The sample carries about 34,000 clones, 77% recorded once. Sequenced sample: peripheral blood. The receptors were sampled from a human donor in a cohort sampled during active COVID-19.

DNA for the CDR3: TGTGCCAGCAGCCCCCTACGGGGACAGAATGAGCAGTTCTTC. Translating gives CASSPLRGQNEQFF. The V gene is TRBV11-2, the J gene TRBJ2-1, with 7 nucleotides matching TRBD1. The CDR3 is 14 amino acids. The V segment lost 5 bases and the J segment 7 bases; nucleotides outside the gene matches: 8. CDR1 and CDR2 from the germline V gene are SGHAT and FQNNGV.

Notes on this clone: The sample holds other DNA sequences that translate to the same CDR3. The rearrangement uses TRBV7-2 and TRBJ2-3; 7 nucleotides line up with TRBD2. Trimming cost V 8 bases and J 0 bases; bases outside gene matches: 5. In germline, CDR1 is SGHTA, CDR2 FQGNSA. The CDR3 is 14 amino acids. CDR3 loop: CASSPGLSTDTQYF. CDR3 DNA: TGTGCCAGCTCCCCGGGACTAAGCACAGATACGCAGTATTTT.